This record covers a single T cell receptor (beta chain). No antigen is known for it. A junction boundary mismatches the germline segment, possibly from a read error. Per germline, CDR1 KGHSH and CDR2 LQKENI. The CDR3 loop spans 16 amino acids. This specimen belongs to a study of T cell responses to AZD1222 COVID-19 vaccine. General study points: Baseline serostatus was positive in only 5 to 7 AZD1222 recipients.

Some clones are missing from TCRdb's copy, which holds only in-frame ones; the method was immunoSEQ multiplex PCR. The sample includes 110,000 or so clones, 70% to 90% of them seen just once. The chain joins TRBV18 to TRBJ2-2; D possibly corresponds to TRBD1 (6 bases). This sequence was found in an adult who received the AZD1222 COVID-19 vaccine. This material consisted of peripheral blood, taken 28 days after the second AZD1222 dose. Here the CDR3 reads CASSPLDPRGTGELFF. CDR3 in DNA: TGTGCCAGCTCCCCACTCGATCCCAGGGGCACCGGGGAGCTGTTTTTT.